The present T cell receptor (beta chain) was sequenced within a study of T cells after posttransplantation cyclophosphamide (dated by TCRdb to the mid-2010s). Looking at the study overall: Using TRB sequencing, the study followed how the T cell repertoire reconstituted after myeloablative bone marrow transplantation in which posttransplantation cyclophosphamide served as GVHD prophylaxis. Samples from under 40 PTCy-treated patients and under 20 related bone marrow donors of those patients were subjected to antigen receptor sequencing. TRB sequencing was performed on blood from all 30 or so PTCy patients with 1-year posttransplant specimens. TRA and TRB clonality were tightly correlated in about ten samples, so subsequent TCR analyses focused on TRB only. TRB sequencing was also done on up to roughly 3 additional blood samples from 2 to 5.2 years after transplant in 3 patients, and on pretransplant blood from a handful of patients. Public TRB sequences were compared against a database of over 3,000 sequences linked to responses to pathogens, tumor antigens, self-antigens and alloantigens. Study-level results and caveats: The TRB repertoires of T cells infiltrating skin or GI tract showed only limited overlap with the TRB repertoires of T cells in blood. Across over 40 patients, TRB clonality was highly associated with recipient CMV seropositivity and CMV reactivation, and PTCy diversity was similar to diversity in CNI/methotrexate controls. At 1-2 months, donor-recipient similarity was low but rose over the first year, and the later blood repertoires were often dominated by donor CD8+ memory clones.

Including cysteine and phenylalanine, the CDR3 has 14 amino acids. The kept DNA is CDR3 alone, 42 bases in frame from the first base. CDR1 and CDR2, looked up from the germline V gene, are SGHTA and FQGTGA. V and J are truncated by 2 bases and 6 bases respectively, leaving an intervening sequence of 12 bases. Related bone marrow donors provided peripheral blood samples on the day of marrow donation. Peripheral blood and bone marrow mononuclear cells were isolated by Ficoll-Hypaque density centrifugation and cryopreserved. Only a few counts were recorded for this clone. It has no known antigen specificity. Base qualities are not provided; no much larger clone lies one nucleotide away. TRB sequencing was run on genomic DNA with either the immunoSEQ assay at survey resolution or the hsTCRB kit. Per the source publication's procedure: The immunoSEQ software handled the initial read processing, while the LymphoSeq R package was used for the repertoire analyses. Clonality was computed as 1 minus normalized Shannon entropy, and a Gini coefficient was also calculated for each TRB dataset. Phenotypes of unsorted samples were inferred by mapping TRB sequences from sorted subsets of the recipient or donor onto unsorted samples of the same recipient. Here the immuneACCESS table is served through TCRdb, limited to in-frame sequences with V and J called. Missing clones are a known gap in these copies; in checked studies unresolved V genes cover under half, and the rest lacks a known reason. V, J and clone size are taken as reported in that table, and D and trimming were inferred from the DNA itself. This sample was tabulated with fewer than 40,000 clones, among which there are no singletons. Around 7% of the sample comes from the top ten.

The V and J genes are TRBV7-3 and TRBJ2-3, with an unclear D gene assignment. The sequence came from a woman aged 45-59 years in good health and a related stem cell transplant donor. Sequences were obtained from PBMCs. The CDR3 protein is CASSLASSSDTQYF. The DNA sequence is given as TGTGCCAGCAGCTTAGCTAGTTCCTCCGATACGCAGTATTTT.